The clone carrying this T cell receptor beta chain was detected once. Original methodology: Amplifying reference gene primers gave estimates of nucleated cell counts. Data came from immunoSEQ multiplex PCR; TCRdb stores just in-frame clones and leaves some out. The D gene and trimming were derived from the DNA, and the V and J assignments and clone size from that table. Altogether about 140,000 clones are present, about 74% being singletons, with the ten largest covering 16%. This record belongs to a study of blood T cell repertoires in COVID-19. Study-wide context: Nucleic acid was either cDNA or gDNA, and it came from T cells, B-cell-depleted T cells, or PBMCs.

This CDR3 has 14 amino acids. V lost 7 bases to trimming and J lost 2 bases; unmatched junction nucleotides: 8. CDR1 and CDR2 (germline): SGHRS, YFSETQ. The genes are TRBV5-1 and TRBJ2-5; 7 bases match TRBD2. The TCR originated in a man in his forties or fifties with acute or convalescent COVID-19. The sample comprised peripheral blood. The CDR3 sequence is CASDLTGLQETQYF. CDR3 nucleotide sequence: TGCGCCAGCGACCTCACGGGACTACAAGAGACCCAGTACTTC.